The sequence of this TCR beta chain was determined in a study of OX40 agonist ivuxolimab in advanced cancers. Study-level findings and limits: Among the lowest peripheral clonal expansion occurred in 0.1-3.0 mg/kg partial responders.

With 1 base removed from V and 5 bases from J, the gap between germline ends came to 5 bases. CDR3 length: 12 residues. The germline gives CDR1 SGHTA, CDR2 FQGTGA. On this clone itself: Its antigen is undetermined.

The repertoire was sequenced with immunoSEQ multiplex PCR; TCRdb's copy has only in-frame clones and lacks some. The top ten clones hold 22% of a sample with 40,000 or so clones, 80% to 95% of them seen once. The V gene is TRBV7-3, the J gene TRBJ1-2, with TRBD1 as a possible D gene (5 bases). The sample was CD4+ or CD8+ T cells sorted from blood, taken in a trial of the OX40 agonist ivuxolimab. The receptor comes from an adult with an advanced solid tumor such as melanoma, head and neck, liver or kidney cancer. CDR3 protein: CASSLRGYGYTF. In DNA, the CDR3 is TGTGCCAGCAGCTTAAGGGGGTATGGCTACACCTTC.